Sequencing of this TCR beta chain was carried out in a study of human T cells and chemical hapten exposure. Whole-study context: Once 0.01% DPC had been applied to the upper back by patch test, readings were taken at 6 days.

Regarding this clonotype: The target antigen is unknown.

TCRdb used MiXCR to reprocess the RACE reads, holding one entry per CDR3 protein. In the table there are about 40,000 distinct CDR3 sequences, 3% to 3.5% of which are singletons. Study outcomes and limitations: Against controls, expanded TCRs gave rise to significantly more large CDR3 similarity clusters. Patch test score was positively correlated with the counts of TCRs that had expanded at PT1.

This sample's time point: patch test 2, 6 weeks after DPC sensitization. Treatment in this sample: therapeutic diphenylcyclopropenone sensitization with weekly scalp DPC. Patients had alopecia, were aged 18 to 70, and were not pregnant. The CDR3 covers 12 residues. Trimming took off 5 bases at V and 9 bases at J, with 13 bases between the two ends. Looked up from germline, CDR1 is MNHEY and CDR2 is SVGEGT. This receptor was taken from a man aged 35 to 55 with alopecia areata. Some clones in this sample may be carry-over from other donors' samples. This chain joins TRBV6-2 or TRBV6-3 and TRBJ1-1; tentative D call: TRBD1 (5 bases). This specimen consisted of whole blood, obtained in connection with sensitization to the hapten diphenylcyclopropenone (DPC). The CDR3: CASSQGLGKAFF. CDR3 sequence (DNA): TGTGCCAGCAGTCAGGGACTGGGAAAAGCTTTCTTT.